This T cell receptor beta chain originates from a study of shared clonotypes between healthy human individuals. Study at large: Each donor contributed plates that comprised three CD4 naive, three CD4 memory, two CD8 naive and one CD8 memory.

Produced via immunoSEQ multiplex PCR; TCRdb's table is partial and in-frame only. The data contain about 1.4 million clones, around 97% of them singletons. The TCR was taken from a man aged 25-45 years in good health. Material for sequencing was naive CD4+ T cells sorted from blood. Indicated subset: CD45RA+ positively selected.

The CDR3, as DNA: TGTGCCAGCAGTTATCGTCTTAATGAAAAACTGTTTTTT. It specifies CASSYRLNEKLFF. The gene calls are TRBV7-2 and TRBJ1-4; D is unresolved. Looked up from germline, CDR1 is SGHTA and CDR2 is FQGNSA. The CDR3 has 13 amino acids. V was shortened by 6 bases and J by 4 bases, with 9 bases between the two germline ends.